The rows below give T cell receptor beta chains drawn from one sample of a study of Ad26.COV2.S vaccination and SARS-CoV-2 variants. Using immunoSEQ multiplex PCR, the repertoire was profiled, and TCRdb retains in-frame clones only, with some absent. The sample contains around 300,000 clones, 85% to 90% of which appear only once. The starting material was peripheral blood, obtained in a trial of Ad26.COV2.S vaccine versus placebo. The receptors come from a person aged 18 to 59 who received the Ad26.COV2.S COVID-19 vaccine or a placebo. CDR3s include the opening cysteine and the closing phenylalanine or tryptophan. D genes are given only for firm matches. Rows may omit the clone size; those that give it use once, few, many or a size class.

CDR3nt,CDR3aa,v_gene,abundance,d_gene,len,j_gene
TGCGCCAGCAGCCAAGAGGTGACAGGGTCAGTTCGCACCGGGGAGCTGTTTTTT,CASSQEVTGSVRTGELFF,TRBV4-1,NA,TRBD1,18,TRBJ2-2
TGTGCCAGCAGTGAAGCTACGCCGGAAGAGACCCAGTACTTC,CASSEATPEETQYF,TRBV2,NA,NA,14,TRBJ2-5
TGTGCCATCAGTGAGTCGAGCGGGGACACTGAAGCTTTCTTT,CAISESSGDTEAFF,TRBV10-3,NA,NA,14,TRBJ1-1
TGTGCCAGTAGAGGCGGGACAGGGGTCGTCCAGCCCCAGCATTTT,CASRGGTGVVQPQHF,TRBV19,NA,TRBD1,15,TRBJ1-5
TGTGCCAGCAGTTCACAGAACTATGGCTACACCTTC,CASSSQNYGYTF,TRBV6-2/TRBV6-3,NA,NA,12,TRBJ1-2
TGTGCCAGCAGCTCCCCGGGTAGGGGAAACACTGAAGCTTTCTTT,CASSSPGRGNTEAFF,TRBV13,NA,NA,15,TRBJ1-1
TGTGCCAGCAGCTTAGTGGGGGGCACCAGCACTGAAGCTTTCTTT,CASSLVGGTSTEAFF,TRBV7-2,NA,NA,15,TRBJ1-1
TGTGCCAGCAGCCGGAACCGGGACAGGGGATACACTGAAGCTTTCTTT,CASSRNRDRGYTEAFF,TRBV13,NA,TRBD1,16,TRBJ1-1
TGTGCCACCAGAGAGGGCGGGATGAACACTGAAGCTTTCTTT,CATREGGMNTEAFF,TRBV5-4,NA,NA,14,TRBJ1-1
TGCGCCAGCAGCCAAGAAGGGGGCAATCAGCCCCAGCATTTT,CASSQEGGNQPQHF,TRBV4-3,NA,NA,14,TRBJ1-5
TGTGCCAGCAGCCAAGGGGTTCCGGGAAACACCATATATTTT,CASSQGVPGNTIYF,TRBV3-1/TRBV3-2,NA,NA,14,TRBJ1-3
TGTGCCAGCAGCCCCCTTGTGGAGGGCTACACCTTC,CASSPLVEGYTF,TRBV7-8,NA,NA,12,TRBJ1-2
TGTGCCAGTAGTACCGACCGAGGGGTTTCTGAAGCTTTCTTT,CASSTDRGVSEAFF,TRBV19,NA,NA,14,TRBJ1-1
TGTGCCAGCAGCTCGTCCGGGACAGGGTTAGGCTACACCTTC,CASSSSGTGLGYTF,TRBV7-9,NA,TRBD1,14,TRBJ1-2
TGTGCCAGCAGCTCTACCCCGATCACTGAAGCTTTCTTT,CASSSTPITEAFF,TRBV7-2,NA,NA,13,TRBJ1-1
TGTGCCAGCAGTTTCCGACGGGGTTATGGCTACACCTTC,CASSFRRGYGYTF,TRBV6-1,NA,NA,13,TRBJ1-2
TGTGCCAGCTCACGCGAAGGCCCGGGACAGGTTCTTAATTCACCCCTCCACTTT,CASSREGPGQVLNSPLHF,TRBV18,once,TRBD1,18,TRBJ1-6
TGTGCCAGCAGCTTACAGGGGCGCGGTCAGCCCCAGCATTTT,CASSLQGRGQPQHF,TRBV6-2/TRBV6-3,NA,TRBD1,14,TRBJ1-5
TGCGCCAGCAGCGCGACCCCAACTAATGAAAAACTGTTTTTT,CASSATPTNEKLFF,TRBV5-1,NA,NA,14,TRBJ1-4
TGCGCCAGCAGCTCCGAAGGGGGACTAGTGGCGGATACGCAGTATTTT,CASSSEGGLVADTQYF,TRBV5-1,NA,TRBD2,16,TRBJ2-3
TGTGCCAGCAGCACCACTAGCGCGAGCTCCTACAATGAGCAGTTCTTC,CASSTTSASSYNEQFF,TRBV28,NA,TRBD2,16,TRBJ2-1
TGCGCCAGCAGCCTACCTTTGGGACAGACAGATACGCAGTATTTT,CASSLPLGQTDTQYF,TRBV4-1,NA,TRBD1,15,TRBJ2-3
TGTGCCAGTAGTATAGATCAGGCGACTAGCGGCTACACAGATACGCAGTATTTT,CASSIDQATSGYTDTQYF,TRBV19,NA,TRBD2,18,TRBJ2-3
TGTGCCAGCAGTTACGGGGGGACAGGGGATGATGAGCAGTTCTTC,CASSYGGTGDDEQFF,TRBV6-6,NA,TRBD1,15,TRBJ2-1
TGCAGCGTCTACCAGGGGGCCGGCTACGAGCAGTACTTC,CSVYQGAGYEQYF,TRBV29-1,NA,TRBD1,13,TRBJ2-7
TGTGCCAGCAGTCCCTCGACAGGGAACACTGAAGCTTTCTTT,CASSPSTGNTEAFF,TRBV6-2/TRBV6-3,NA,NA,14,TRBJ1-1
TGCGCCAGCAGCCAAGTTAGTGAACAGGGTGAGCAGTTCTTC,CASSQVSEQGEQFF,TRBV4-3,NA,NA,14,TRBJ2-1
TGTGCCAGCAGTCCGGCAAACCGGGACGGCGTCACTCAGTACTTC,CASSPANRDGVTQYF,TRBV27,NA,NA,15,TRBJ2-7
TGTGCCAGCAGTTTACACCAAGCGGGAGGGAGCGAAGGCTACACCTTC,CASSLHQAGGSEGYTF,TRBV27,NA,NA,16,TRBJ1-2
TGTGCCAGCAGCCCCAATTCCTATGGCTACACCTTC,CASSPNSYGYTF,TRBV7-2,NA,NA,12,TRBJ1-2
TGCGCCAGCAGCCAACCTGGAGAGACCCAGTACTTC,CASSQPGETQYF,TRBV4-3,once,NA,12,TRBJ2-5
TGCGCCAGCAGCCCCGGACAGAATCAGCCCCAGCATTTT,CASSPGQNQPQHF,TRBV5-1,few,NA,13,TRBJ1-5
TGTGCCAGCGGGGGGGCTGGCGAGCAGTTCTTC,CASGGAGEQFF,TRBV19,NA,TRBD2,11,TRBJ2-1